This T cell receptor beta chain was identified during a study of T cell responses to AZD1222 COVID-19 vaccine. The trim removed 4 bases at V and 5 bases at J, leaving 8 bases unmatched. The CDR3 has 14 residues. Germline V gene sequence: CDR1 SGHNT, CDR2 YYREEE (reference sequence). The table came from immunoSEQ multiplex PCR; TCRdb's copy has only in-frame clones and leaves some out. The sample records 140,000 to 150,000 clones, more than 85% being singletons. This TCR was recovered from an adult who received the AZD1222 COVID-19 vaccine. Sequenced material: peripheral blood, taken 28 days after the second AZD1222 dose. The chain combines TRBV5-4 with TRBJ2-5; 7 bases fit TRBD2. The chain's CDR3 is CASSLGLGMETQYF. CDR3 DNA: TGTGCCAGCAGCCTCGGACTAGGTATGGAGACCCAGTACTTC.